This is a list of T cell receptor beta chains from one sample in a study of regulatory T cells in long-lasting Graves disease. TCRdb itself ran the multiplex PCR reads through MiXCR, one entry per CDR3 protein. The sample has under 500,000 distinct CDR3 sequences, less than 25% seen once. Specimen: peripheral blood mononuclear cells (PBMCs), collected when the disease was refractory, from a patient treated with antithyroid drugs. The source is a female donor with Graves disease. Both conserved end residues are part of each CDR3. A D gene is named only where the DNA matches it firmly. Only part of the rows carry a size: once, few, many, or a class if the clone is expanded.

J,D,size,V,DNA,CDR3
TRBJ2-2,.,few,TRBV18,TGTGCCAGCTCACACACTGACGCAGGCCCCACGAACACCGGGGAGCTGTTTTTT,CASSHTDAGPTNTGELFF
TRBJ2-1,TRBD2,.,TRBV18,TGTGCCAGCTCACCTCCAGCGGGAGACTCCAATGAGCAGTTCTTC,CASSPPAGDSNEQFF
TRBJ2-5,TRBD2,.,TRBV10-3,TGTGCCATCAGTGAGTCATACAGCGGGAGGGAGACCCAGTACTTC,CAISESYSGRETQYF
TRBJ2-7,.,many,TRBV11-2,TGTGCCAGCAGCCGATCAGGGATCGAGCAGTACTTC,CASSRSGIEQYF
TRBJ2-2,.,few,TRBV20-1,TGCAGTGCCGTGGGGGACACCGGGGAGCTGTTTTTT,CSAVGDTGELFF
TRBJ2-7,TRBD2,.,TRBV5-1,TGCGCCAGCAGCCGAGGGGATCCCGGGACTAGCGGGCGACCCTACGAGCAGTACTTC,CASSRGDPGTSGRPYEQYF
TRBJ1-1,.,.,TRBV7-2,TGTGCCAGCAGCGCTGAATATCCGGATGAAGCTTTCTTT,CASSAEYPDEAFF
TRBJ2-2,TRBD1,.,TRBV28,TGTGCCAGCAGTTCAACCGGGACAGGGGCCGGGGAGCTGGTTTTT,CASSSTGTGAGELVF
TRBJ1-1,.,many,TRBV28,TGTGCCAGCAGTCCGCCGTGGAACACTGAAGCTTTCTTT,CASSPPWNTEAFF
TRBJ2-5,.,.,TRBV30,TGTGCCTGGAGTGTTGGGGCCCAAGGGGCCCAGTACTTC,CAWSVGAQGAQYF
TRBJ2-3,.,.,TRBV24-1,TGTGCCACCAGTGATTTATCGAGGGCGGGGAGCACAGATACGCAGTATTTT,CATSDLSRAGSTDTQYF
TRBJ2-3,.,.,TRBV7-3,TGTGCCAGCAGCTTAAGCCGGACGCCCACAGATACGCAGTATTTT,CASSLSRTPTDTQYF
TRBJ2-1,TRBD2,.,TRBV12-3/TRBV12-4,TGTGCCAGCAGTTGGGAAGCGAGACTAGCGGGGACCCTAAGGGAGCAGTTCTTC,CASSWEARLAGTLREQFF
TRBJ2-7,TRBD1,many,TRBV18,TGTGCCAGCTCCGGTCGGGACAGGGGGACGTACGAGCAGTACTTC,CASSGRDRGTYEQYF
TRBJ2-2,.,.,TRBV5-1,TGCGCCAGCAGCCCCGCGCCGAACACCGGGGAGCTGTTTTTT,CASSPAPNTGELFF